These T cell receptor beta chains were read from a single sample in a study of vaccination effects on CD4 cells after COVID-19. The assay was immunoSEQ multiplex PCR, and TCRdb's table has in-frame clones only and misses some. This sample has some 40,000 clones, with 70% to 80% found just once. No antigens are known for them. Source: CD4+ T cells from PBMCs cultured with HCoV-NL63 spike peptides, taken before COVID-19 vaccination. Receptors originate from a human donor who had a prior SARS-CoV-2 infection. Each CDR3 is given with its conserved first and last residue. Fields, in order: V gene, D gene, J gene, clone size, CDR3 protein, CDR3 DNA. The D gene is left open where the match is weak. Expanded clones are given a class, and other clones once, few, many or no size at all.

v_call: TRBV9
d_call: -
j_call: TRBJ2-7
clone_size: once
cdr3_aa: CASTPGDTASYEQYF
cdr3_nt: TGTGCCAGCACCCCTGGGGACACTGCCTCCTACGAGCAGTACTTC

v_call: TRBV18
d_call: TRBD2
j_call: TRBJ2-2
clone_size: few
cdr3_aa: CASSPGLARAGELFF
cdr3_nt: TGTGCCAGCTCACCCGGACTAGCACGGGCTGGGGAGCTGTTTTTT

v_call: TRBV18
d_call: -
j_call: TRBJ1-6
clone_size: -
cdr3_aa: CASSPGLSNSPLHF
cdr3_nt: TGTGCCAGCTCGCCGGGACTAAGTAATTCACCCCTCCACTTT

v_call: TRBV7-9
d_call: -
j_call: TRBJ1-3
clone_size: few
cdr3_aa: CASSPLGGNTIYF
cdr3_nt: TGTGCCAGCAGCCCCCTGGGGGGAAACACCATATATTTT

v_call: TRBV9
d_call: TRBD1
j_call: TRBJ1-6
clone_size: -
cdr3_aa: CASSARQGTYNSPLHF
cdr3_nt: TGTGCCAGCAGCGCCCGACAGGGCACCTATAATTCACCCCTCCACTTT

v_call: TRBV15
d_call: TRBD1
j_call: TRBJ2-7
clone_size: -
cdr3_aa: CATSLYRGYEQYF
cdr3_nt: TGTGCCACCAGCTTATACAGGGGGTACGAGCAGTACTTC

v_call: TRBV11-1
d_call: TRBD2
j_call: TRBJ2-7
clone_size: -
cdr3_aa: CASSLSLAGSYYEQYF
cdr3_nt: TGTGCCAGCAGCTTAAGTCTAGCGGGAAGTTATTACGAGCAGTACTTC

v_call: TRBV5-6
d_call: TRBD1
j_call: TRBJ1-1
clone_size: -
cdr3_aa: CASRANRGNTEAFF
cdr3_nt: TGTGCCAGCAGAGCTAACAGGGGCAACACTGAAGCTTTCTTT

v_call: TRBV5-5
d_call: -
j_call: TRBJ1-4
clone_size: few
cdr3_aa: CASSSTLRQATNEKLFF
cdr3_nt: TGTGCCAGCAGCTCGACATTAAGACAGGCAACTAATGAAAAACTGTTTTTT

v_call: TRBV2
d_call: TRBD1
j_call: TRBJ2-5
clone_size: -
cdr3_aa: CASIQGIGGGTQYF
cdr3_nt: TGTGCCAGCATACAGGGGATAGGGGGTGGGACCCAGTACTTC

v_call: TRBV7-2
d_call: TRBD1
j_call: TRBJ1-5
clone_size: -
cdr3_aa: CASSSDRGNQPQHF
cdr3_nt: TGTGCCAGCAGCTCGGACAGGGGAAATCAGCCCCAGCATTTT

v_call: TRBV11-2
d_call: -
j_call: TRBJ2-2
clone_size: -
cdr3_aa: CASSFGDDGELFF
cdr3_nt: TGTGCCAGCAGCTTTGGCGACGACGGGGAGCTGTTTTTT

v_call: TRBV11-3
d_call: -
j_call: TRBJ1-1
clone_size: once
cdr3_aa: CASSPGNENTEAFF
cdr3_nt: TGTGCCAGCAGTCCGGGAAATGAGAACACTGAAGCTTTCTTT

v_call: TRBV3-1/TRBV3-2
d_call: -
j_call: TRBJ2-5
clone_size: -
cdr3_aa: CASSQGVYETQYF
cdr3_nt: TGTGCCAGCAGCCAAGGGGTCTACGAGACCCAGTACTTC

v_call: TRBV9
d_call: TRBD2
j_call: TRBJ2-1
clone_size: once
cdr3_aa: CASSPQGLAGVHEQFF
cdr3_nt: TGTGCCAGCAGCCCTCAGGGACTAGCGGGAGTACATGAGCAGTTCTTC

v_call: TRBV4-2
d_call: TRBD2
j_call: TRBJ2-7
clone_size: -
cdr3_aa: CASSSRLAGGYEQYF
cdr3_nt: TGTGCCAGCAGCTCCCGACTAGCGGGGGGCTACGAGCAGTACTTC

v_call: TRBV6-5
d_call: TRBD1
j_call: TRBJ1-3
clone_size: once
cdr3_aa: CASSRQGEAGNTIYF
cdr3_nt: TGTGCCAGCAGCCGACAGGGAGAAGCTGGAAACACCATATATTTT

v_call: TRBV21-1
d_call: -
j_call: TRBJ2-7
clone_size: few
cdr3_aa: CASSKGSQVRSFSYEQYF
cdr3_nt: TGTGCCAGCAGCAAGGGGTCACAGGTCCGGAGTTTCTCCTACGAGCAGTACTTC

v_call: TRBV30
d_call: -
j_call: TRBJ1-2
clone_size: -
cdr3_aa: CAWVWGGRVNYGYTF
cdr3_nt: TGTGCCTGGGTCTGGGGGGGGCGCGTTAACTATGGCTACACCTTC

v_call: TRBV6-5
d_call: TRBD2
j_call: TRBJ2-1
clone_size: few
cdr3_aa: CASSYSSGGGNEQFF
cdr3_nt: TGTGCCAGCAGTTACTCTTCGGGGGGAGGAAATGAGCAGTTCTTC

v_call: TRBV6-5
d_call: -
j_call: TRBJ1-4
clone_size: -
cdr3_aa: CASSPRRANEKLFF
cdr3_nt: TGTGCCAGCAGTCCCCGCCGGGCTAATGAAAAACTGTTTTTT

v_call: TRBV18
d_call: -
j_call: TRBJ1-4
clone_size: -
cdr3_aa: CASSRTATNEKLFF
cdr3_nt: TGTGCCAGCTCACGGACAGCAACTAATGAAAAACTGTTTTTT

v_call: TRBV5-1
d_call: TRBD2
j_call: TRBJ2-1
clone_size: -
cdr3_aa: CASSSGTSGSTSYNEQFF
cdr3_nt: TGCGCCAGCAGCTCGGGGACTAGCGGGAGTACCTCCTACAATGAGCAGTTCTTC

v_call: TRBV4-2
d_call: -
j_call: TRBJ2-7
clone_size: few
cdr3_aa: CASSQDHLTNGEQYF
cdr3_nt: TGTGCCAGCAGCCAAGATCATCTGACCAATGGGGAGCAGTACTTC

v_call: TRBV30
d_call: TRBD1
j_call: TRBJ2-7
clone_size: -
cdr3_aa: CAWRVRAGGRYEQYF
cdr3_nt: TGTGCCTGGAGGGTACGGGCAGGGGGCAGGTACGAGCAGTACTTC

v_call: TRBV5-8
d_call: TRBD2
j_call: TRBJ2-5
clone_size: -
cdr3_aa: CASSRGLAGMETQYF
cdr3_nt: TGTGCCAGCAGCCGTGGACTAGCGGGGATGGAGACCCAGTACTTC

v_call: TRBV5-5
d_call: TRBD2
j_call: TRBJ2-3
clone_size: -
cdr3_aa: CASTVDSGRPDTQYF
cdr3_nt: TGTGCCAGCACGGTAGATAGCGGGAGGCCAGATACGCAGTATTTT

v_call: TRBV20-1
d_call: -
j_call: TRBJ1-1
clone_size: -
cdr3_aa: CSASRGNTEAFF
cdr3_nt: TGCAGTGCTAGTCGGGGGAACACTGAAGCTTTCTTT